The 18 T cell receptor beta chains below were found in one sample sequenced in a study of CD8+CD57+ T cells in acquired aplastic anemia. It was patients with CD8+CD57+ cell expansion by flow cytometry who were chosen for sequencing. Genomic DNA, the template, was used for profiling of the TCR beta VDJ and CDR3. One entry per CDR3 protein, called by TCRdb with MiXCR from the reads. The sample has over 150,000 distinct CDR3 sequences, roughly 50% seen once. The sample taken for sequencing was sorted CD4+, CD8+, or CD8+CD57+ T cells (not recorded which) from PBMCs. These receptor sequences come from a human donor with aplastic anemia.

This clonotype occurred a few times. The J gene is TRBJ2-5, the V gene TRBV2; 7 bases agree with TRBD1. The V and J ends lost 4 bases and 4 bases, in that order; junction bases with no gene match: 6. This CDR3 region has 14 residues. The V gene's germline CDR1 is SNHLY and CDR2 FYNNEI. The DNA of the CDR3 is TGTGCCAGCAGTGGCAACAGGGGTCGAGAGACCCAGTACTTC. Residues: CASSGNRGRETQYF.

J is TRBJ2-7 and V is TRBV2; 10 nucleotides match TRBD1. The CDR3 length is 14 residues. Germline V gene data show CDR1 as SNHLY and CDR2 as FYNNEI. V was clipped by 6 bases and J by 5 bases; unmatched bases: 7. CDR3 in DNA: TGTGCCAGCAGAGAGGGGACAGGGGCCCACGAGCAGTACTTC. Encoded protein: CASREGTGAHEQYF.

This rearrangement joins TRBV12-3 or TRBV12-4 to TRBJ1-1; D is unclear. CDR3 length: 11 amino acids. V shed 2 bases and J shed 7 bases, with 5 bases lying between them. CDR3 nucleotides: TGTGCCAGCAGTTTAATGGGTGAAGCTTTCTTT. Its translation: CASSLMGEAFF.

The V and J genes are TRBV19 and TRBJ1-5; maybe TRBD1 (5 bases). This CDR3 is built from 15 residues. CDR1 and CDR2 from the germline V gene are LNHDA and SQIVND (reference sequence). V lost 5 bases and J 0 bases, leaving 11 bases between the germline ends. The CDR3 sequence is CASSGTANSNQPQHF. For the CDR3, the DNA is TGTGCCAGTAGTGGGACGGCAAATAGCAATCAGCCCCAGCATTTT. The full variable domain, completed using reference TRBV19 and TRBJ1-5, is DGGITQSPKYLFRKEGQNVTLSCEQNLNHDAMYWYRQDPGQGLRLIYYSQIVNDFQKGDIAEGYSVSREKKESFPLTVTSAQKNPTAFYLCASSGTANSNQPQHFGDGTRLSIL.

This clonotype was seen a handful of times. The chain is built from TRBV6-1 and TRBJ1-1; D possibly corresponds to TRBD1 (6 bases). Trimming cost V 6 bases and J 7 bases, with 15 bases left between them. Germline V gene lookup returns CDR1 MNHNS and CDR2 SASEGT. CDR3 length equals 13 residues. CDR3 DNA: TGTGCCAGCAGGTATACAGGGTTAGGTGAAGCTTTCTTT. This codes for CASRYTGLGEAFF.

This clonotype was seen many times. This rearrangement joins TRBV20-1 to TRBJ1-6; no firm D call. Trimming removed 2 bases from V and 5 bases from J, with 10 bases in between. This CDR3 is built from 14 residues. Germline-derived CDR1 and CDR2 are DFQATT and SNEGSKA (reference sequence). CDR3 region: CSARLGQNNSPLHF. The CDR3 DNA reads TGCAGTGCTAGACTCGGGCAGAATAATTCACCCCTCCACTTT.

The CDR3 loop reads CASGTSGGSYNEQFF. CDR3 nucleotide sequence: TGTGCCAGCGGGACCAGCGGGGGTTCCTACAATGAGCAGTTCTTC. The chain recombines TRBV4-2 with TRBJ2-1; 8 nucleotides match TRBD2. Losses at the gene ends were 8 bases for V and 1 base for J; bases not matched to a gene: 7. The germline gives CDR1 LGHNA, CDR2 YNFKEQ. The CDR3 extends over 15 amino acids.

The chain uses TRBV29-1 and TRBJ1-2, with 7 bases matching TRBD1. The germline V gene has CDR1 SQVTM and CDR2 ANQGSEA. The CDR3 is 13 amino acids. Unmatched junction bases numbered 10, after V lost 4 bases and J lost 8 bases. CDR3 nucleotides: TGCAGCGTTGTAATTACAGGGGTTTGGGGCTACACCTTC. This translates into CSVVITGVWGYTF.

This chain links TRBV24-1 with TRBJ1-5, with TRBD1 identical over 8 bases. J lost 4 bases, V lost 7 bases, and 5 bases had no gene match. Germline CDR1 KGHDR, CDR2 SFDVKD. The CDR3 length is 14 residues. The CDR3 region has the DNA TGTGCCACCAGAGGACAGGGCATTAATCAGCCCCAGCATTTT. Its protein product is CATRGQGINQPQHF.

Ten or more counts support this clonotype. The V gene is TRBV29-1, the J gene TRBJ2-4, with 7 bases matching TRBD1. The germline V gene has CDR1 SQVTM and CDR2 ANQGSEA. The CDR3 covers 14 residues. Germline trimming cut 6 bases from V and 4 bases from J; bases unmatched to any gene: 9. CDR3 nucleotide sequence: TGCAGCGTATCTCCCGGGACAGAGAAAAACATTCAGTACTTC. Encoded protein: CSVSPGTEKNIQYF. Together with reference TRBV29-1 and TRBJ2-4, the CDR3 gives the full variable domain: SAVISQKPSRDICQRGTSLTIQCQVDSQVTMMFWYRQQPGQSLTLIATANQGSEATYESGFVIDKFPISRPNLTFSTLTVSNMSPEDSSIYLCSVSPGTEKNIQYFGAGTRLSVL.

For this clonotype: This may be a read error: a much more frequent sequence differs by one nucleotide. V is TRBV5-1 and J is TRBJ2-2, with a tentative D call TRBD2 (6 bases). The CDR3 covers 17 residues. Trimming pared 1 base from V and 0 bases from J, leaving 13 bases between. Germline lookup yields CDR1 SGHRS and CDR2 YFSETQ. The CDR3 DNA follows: TGCGCCAGCAGCTTGTTGCCTAGCGATTCGAACACCGGGGAGCTGTTTTTT. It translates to CASSLLPSDSNTGELFF.

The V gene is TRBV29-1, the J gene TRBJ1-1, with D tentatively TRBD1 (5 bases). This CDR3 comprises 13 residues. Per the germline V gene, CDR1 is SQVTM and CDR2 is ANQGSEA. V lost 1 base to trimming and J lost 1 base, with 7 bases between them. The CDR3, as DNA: TGCAGCGTTGAAGGGACACCGAACACTGAAGCTTTCTTT. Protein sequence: CSVEGTPNTEAFF.

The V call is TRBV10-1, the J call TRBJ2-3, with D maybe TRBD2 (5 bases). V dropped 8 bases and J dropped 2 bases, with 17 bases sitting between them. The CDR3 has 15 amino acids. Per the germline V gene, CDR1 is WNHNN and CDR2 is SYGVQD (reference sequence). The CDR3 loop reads CASGGGSRYTDTQYF. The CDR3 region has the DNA TGCGCCAGCGGCGGAGGATCCCGATACACAGATACGCAGTATTTT.

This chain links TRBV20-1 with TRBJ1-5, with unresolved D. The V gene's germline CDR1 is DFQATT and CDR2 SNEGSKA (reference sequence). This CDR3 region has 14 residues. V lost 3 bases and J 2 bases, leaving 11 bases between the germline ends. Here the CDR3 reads CSARIPVGNQPQHF. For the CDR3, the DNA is TGCAGTGCTAGGATTCCGGTTGGCAATCAGCCCCAGCATTTT.

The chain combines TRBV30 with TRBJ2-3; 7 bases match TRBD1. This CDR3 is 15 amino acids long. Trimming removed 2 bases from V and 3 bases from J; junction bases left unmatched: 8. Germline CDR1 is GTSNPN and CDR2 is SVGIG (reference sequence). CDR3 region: CAWSRTTGKTDTQYF. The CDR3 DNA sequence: TGTGCCTGGAGTCGGACGACAGGGAAGACAGATACGCAGTATTTT.

The CDR3 loop is CASSERGAQGNTIYF. As DNA, the CDR3 is TGTGCCAGCAGTGAACGGGGGGCGCAAGGAAACACCATATATTTT. The V call is TRBV25-1, the J call TRBJ1-3, with D possibly being TRBD1 (6 bases). Per the germline V gene, CDR1 is MGHDK and CDR2 is SYGVNS. Trimming took off 2 bases at V and 4 bases at J, with 12 bases between the two ends. CDR3 length equals 15 residues.

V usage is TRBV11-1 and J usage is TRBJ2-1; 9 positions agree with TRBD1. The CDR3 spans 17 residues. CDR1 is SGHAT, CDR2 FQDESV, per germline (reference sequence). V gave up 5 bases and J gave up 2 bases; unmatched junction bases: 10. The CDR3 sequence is CASSPPLRQGAYNEQFF. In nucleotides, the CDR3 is TGTGCCAGCAGCCCACCCCTAAGACAGGGGGCCTACAATGAGCAGTTCTTC.

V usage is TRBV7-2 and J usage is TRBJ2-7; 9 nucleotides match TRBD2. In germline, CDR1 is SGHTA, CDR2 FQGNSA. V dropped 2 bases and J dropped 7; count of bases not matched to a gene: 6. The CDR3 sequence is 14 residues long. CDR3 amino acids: CASSLLAGMGEQYF. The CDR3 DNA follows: TGTGCCAGCAGCTTACTAGCGGGGATGGGAGAGCAGTACTTC.